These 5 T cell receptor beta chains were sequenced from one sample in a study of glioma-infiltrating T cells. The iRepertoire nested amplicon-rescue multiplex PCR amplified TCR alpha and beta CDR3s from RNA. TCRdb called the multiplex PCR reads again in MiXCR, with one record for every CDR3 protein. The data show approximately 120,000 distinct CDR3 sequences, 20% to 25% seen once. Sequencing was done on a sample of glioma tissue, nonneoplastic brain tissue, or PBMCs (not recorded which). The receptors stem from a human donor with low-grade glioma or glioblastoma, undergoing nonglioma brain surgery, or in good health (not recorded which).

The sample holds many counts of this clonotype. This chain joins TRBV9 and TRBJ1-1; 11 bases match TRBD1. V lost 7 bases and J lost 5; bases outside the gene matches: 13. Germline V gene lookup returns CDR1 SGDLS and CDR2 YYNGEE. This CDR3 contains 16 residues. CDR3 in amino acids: CASSPPGTGGRTEAFF. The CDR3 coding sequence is TGTGCCAGCTCCCCGCCAGGGACAGGGGGAAGGACTGAAGCTTTCTTT.

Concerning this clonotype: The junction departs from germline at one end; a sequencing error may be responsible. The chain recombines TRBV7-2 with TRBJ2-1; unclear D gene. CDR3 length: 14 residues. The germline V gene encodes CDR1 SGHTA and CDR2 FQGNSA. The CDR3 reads CGSSLKPQPEEQLF. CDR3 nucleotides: TGTGGCAGCAGCTTAAAACCCCAACCTGAAGAGCAGCTCTTC.

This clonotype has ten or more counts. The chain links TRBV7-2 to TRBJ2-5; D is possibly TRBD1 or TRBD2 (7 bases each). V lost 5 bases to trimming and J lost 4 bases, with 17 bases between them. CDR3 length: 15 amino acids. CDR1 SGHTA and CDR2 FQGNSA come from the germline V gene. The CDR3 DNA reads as TGTGCCAGCAGCCGTCAGCAGGGGGGGGGAGAGACCCAGTACTTC. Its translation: CASSRQQGGGETQYF.

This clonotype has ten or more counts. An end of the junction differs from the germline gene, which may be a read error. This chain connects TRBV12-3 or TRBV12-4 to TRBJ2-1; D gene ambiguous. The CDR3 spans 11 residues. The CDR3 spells CASSSYYEQFF. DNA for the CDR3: TGTGCCAGCAGTTCCTACTATGAGCAGTTCTTC.

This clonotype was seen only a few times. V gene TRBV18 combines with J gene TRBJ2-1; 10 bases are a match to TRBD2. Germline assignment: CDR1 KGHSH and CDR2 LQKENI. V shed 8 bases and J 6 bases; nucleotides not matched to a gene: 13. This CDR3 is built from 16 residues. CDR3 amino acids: CASGSFSGGLTNEQFF. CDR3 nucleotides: TGTGCCAGCGGCTCCTTTAGCGGGGGGCTCACCAATGAGCAGTTCTTC. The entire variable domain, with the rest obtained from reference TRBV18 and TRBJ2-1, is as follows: NAGVMQNPRHLVRRRGQEARLRCSPMKGHSHVYWYRQLPEEGLKFMVYLQKENIIDESGMPKERFSAEFPKEGPSILRIQQVVRGDSAAYFCASGSFSGGLTNEQFFGPGTRLTVL.